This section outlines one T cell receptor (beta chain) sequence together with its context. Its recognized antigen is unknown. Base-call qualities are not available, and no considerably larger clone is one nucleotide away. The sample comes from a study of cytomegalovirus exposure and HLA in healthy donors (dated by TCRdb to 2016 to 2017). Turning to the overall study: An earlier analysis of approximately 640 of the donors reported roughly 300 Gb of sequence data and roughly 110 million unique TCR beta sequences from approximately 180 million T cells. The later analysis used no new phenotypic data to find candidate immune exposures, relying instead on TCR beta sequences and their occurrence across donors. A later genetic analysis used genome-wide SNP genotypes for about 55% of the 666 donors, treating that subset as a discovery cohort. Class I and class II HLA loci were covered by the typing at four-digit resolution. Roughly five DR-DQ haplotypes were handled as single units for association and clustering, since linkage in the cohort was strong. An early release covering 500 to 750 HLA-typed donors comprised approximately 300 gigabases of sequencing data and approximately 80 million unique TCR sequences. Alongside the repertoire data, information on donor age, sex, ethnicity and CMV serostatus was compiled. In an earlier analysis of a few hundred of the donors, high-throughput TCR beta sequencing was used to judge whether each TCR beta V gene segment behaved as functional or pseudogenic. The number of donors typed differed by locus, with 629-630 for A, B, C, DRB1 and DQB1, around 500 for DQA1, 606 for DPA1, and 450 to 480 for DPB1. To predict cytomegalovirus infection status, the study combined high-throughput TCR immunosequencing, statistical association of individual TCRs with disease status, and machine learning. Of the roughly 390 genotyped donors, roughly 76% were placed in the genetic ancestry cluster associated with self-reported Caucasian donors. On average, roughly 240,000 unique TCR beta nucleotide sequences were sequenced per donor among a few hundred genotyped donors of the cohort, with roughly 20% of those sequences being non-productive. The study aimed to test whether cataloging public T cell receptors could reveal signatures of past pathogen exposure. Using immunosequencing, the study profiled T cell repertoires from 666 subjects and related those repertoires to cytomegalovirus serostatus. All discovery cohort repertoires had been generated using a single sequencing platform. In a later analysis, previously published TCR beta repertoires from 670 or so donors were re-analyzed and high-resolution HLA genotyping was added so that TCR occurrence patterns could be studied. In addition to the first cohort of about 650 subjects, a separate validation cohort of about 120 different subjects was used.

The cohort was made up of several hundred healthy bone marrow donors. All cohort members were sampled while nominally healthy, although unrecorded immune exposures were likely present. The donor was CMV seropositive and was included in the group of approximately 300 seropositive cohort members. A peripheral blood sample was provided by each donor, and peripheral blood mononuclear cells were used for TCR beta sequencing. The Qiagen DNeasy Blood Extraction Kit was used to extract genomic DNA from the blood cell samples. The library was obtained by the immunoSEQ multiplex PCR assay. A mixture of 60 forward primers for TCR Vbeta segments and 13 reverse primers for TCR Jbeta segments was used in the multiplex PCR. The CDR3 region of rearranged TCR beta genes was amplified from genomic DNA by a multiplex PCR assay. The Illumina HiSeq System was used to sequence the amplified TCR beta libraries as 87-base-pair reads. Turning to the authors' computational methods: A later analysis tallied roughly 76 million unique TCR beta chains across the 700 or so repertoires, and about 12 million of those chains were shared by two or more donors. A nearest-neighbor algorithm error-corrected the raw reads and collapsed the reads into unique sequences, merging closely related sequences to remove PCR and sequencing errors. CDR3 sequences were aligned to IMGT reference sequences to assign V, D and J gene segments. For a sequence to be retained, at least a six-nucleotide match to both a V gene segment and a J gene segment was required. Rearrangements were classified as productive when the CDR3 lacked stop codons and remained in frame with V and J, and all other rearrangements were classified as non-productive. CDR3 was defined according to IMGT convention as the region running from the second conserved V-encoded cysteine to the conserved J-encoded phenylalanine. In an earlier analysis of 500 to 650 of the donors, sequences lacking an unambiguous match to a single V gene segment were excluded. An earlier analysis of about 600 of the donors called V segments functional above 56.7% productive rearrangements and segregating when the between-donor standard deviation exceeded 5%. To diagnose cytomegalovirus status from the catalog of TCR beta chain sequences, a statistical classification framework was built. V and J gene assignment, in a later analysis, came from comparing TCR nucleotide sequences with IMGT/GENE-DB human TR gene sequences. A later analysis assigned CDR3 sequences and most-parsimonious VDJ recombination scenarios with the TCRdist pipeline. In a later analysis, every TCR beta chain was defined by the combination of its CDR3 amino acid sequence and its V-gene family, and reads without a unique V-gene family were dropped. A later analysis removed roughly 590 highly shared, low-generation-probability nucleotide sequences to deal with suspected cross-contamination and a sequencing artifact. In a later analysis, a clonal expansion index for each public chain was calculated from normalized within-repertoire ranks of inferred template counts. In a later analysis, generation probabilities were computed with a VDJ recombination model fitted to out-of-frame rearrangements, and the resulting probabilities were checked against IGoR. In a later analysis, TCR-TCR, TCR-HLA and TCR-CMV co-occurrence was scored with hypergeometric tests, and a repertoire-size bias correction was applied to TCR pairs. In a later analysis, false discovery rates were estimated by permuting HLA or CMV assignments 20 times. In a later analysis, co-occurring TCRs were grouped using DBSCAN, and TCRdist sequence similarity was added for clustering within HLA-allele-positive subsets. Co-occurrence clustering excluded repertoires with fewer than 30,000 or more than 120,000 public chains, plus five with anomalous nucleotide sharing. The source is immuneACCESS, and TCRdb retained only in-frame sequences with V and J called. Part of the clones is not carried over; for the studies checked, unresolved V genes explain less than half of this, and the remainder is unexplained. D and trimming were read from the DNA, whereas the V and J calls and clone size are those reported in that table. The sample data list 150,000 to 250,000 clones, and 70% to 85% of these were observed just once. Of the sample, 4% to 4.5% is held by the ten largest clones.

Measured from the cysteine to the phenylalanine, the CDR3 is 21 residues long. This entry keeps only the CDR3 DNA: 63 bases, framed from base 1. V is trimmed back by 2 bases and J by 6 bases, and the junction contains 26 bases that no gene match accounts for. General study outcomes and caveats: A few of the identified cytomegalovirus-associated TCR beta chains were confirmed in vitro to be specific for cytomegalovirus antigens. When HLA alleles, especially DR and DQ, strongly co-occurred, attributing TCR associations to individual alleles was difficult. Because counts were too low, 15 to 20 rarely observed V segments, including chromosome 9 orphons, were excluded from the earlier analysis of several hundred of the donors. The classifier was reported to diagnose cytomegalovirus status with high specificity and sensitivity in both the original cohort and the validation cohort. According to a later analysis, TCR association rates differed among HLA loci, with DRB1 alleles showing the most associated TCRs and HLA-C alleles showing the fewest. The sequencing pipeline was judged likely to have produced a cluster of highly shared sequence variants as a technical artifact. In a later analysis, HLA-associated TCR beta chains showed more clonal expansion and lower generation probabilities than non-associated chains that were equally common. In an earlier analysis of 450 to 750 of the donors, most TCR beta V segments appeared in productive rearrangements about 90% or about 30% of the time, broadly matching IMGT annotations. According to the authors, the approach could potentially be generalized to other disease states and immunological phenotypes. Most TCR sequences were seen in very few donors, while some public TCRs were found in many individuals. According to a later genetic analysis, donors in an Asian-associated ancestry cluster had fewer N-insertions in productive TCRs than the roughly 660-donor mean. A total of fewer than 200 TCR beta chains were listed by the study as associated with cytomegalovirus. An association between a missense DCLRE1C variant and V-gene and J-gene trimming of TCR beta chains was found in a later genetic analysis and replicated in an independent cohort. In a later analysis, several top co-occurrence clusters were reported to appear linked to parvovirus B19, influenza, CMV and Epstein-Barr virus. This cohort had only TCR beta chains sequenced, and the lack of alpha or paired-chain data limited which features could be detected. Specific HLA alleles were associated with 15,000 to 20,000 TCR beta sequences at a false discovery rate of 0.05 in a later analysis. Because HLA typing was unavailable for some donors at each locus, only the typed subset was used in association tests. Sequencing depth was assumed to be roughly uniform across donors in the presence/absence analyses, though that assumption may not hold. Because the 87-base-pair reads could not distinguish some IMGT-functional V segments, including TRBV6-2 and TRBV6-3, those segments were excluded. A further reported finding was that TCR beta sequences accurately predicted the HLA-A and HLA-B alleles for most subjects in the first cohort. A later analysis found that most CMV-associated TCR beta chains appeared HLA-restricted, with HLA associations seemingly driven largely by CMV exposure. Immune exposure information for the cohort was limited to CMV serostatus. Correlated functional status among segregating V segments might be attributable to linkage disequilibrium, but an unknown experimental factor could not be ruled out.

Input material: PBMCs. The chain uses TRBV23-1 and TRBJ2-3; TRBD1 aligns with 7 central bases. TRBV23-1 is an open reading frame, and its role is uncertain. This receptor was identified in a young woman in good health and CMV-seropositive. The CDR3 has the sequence CASSQAPDRTRGFRVRDTQYF. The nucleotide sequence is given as TGCGCCAGCAGTCAAGCCCCGGACAGGACGCGAGGTTTCCGCGTTAGGGATACGCAGTATTTT.